The 18 T cell receptor beta chains below were found in one sample sequenced in a study of blood T cells in healthy people across ages. With a J-beta primer mix and a sample-barcoded 5' primer, a second PCR ran 7 to 11 cycles. MiXCR, applied by TCRdb to the 5' RACE reads, yields one record per CDR3 protein. The sample records 700,000 to 950,000 distinct CDR3 sequences, roughly 41% being singletons. The specimen was blood. The receptors were gathered from a woman aged 60 to 75 in good health.

The V call is TRBV7-8, the J call TRBJ2-7, with TRBD2 as a possible D gene (6 bases). Germline lookup yields CDR1 SGHVS and CDR2 FQNEAQ. The CDR3 totals 15 residues. V shed 5 bases and J shed 3 bases, with 17 bases lying between them. The DNA of the CDR3 is TGTGCCAGCAGCCCCACCGGCGGGGTGGACTACGAGCAGTACTTC. As protein: CASSPTGGVDYEQYF.

V and J are TRBV21-1 and TRBJ2-1. TRBV21-1 is flagged as a pseudogene. The CDR3 contains 14 residues. CDR3 amino acids: CASSTGFPYNEQFF. In DNA, the CDR3 is TGTGCCAGCAGCACTGGCTTCCCCTACAATGAGCAGTTCTTC.

V usage is TRBV9 and J usage is TRBJ2-1, with D uncertain. The CDR3 length is 16 residues. Germline V gene sequence: CDR1 SGDLS, CDR2 YYNGEE. The V gene lost 0 bases and the J gene lost 8 bases, with 18 bases spanning the gap. CDR3 coding DNA: TGTGCCAGCAGCGTAGAGAGCGAGGCATCGCGGTATGAGCAGTTCTTC. Encoded protein: CASSVESEASRYEQFF.

This clonotype was counted ten times or more. The chain couples TRBV7-2 to TRBJ2-3; 10 bases are a match to TRBD2. The trim removed 7 bases at V and 3 bases at J, leaving 10 bases unmatched. The length of the CDR3 is 16 residues. Germline V gene sequence: CDR1 SGHTA, CDR2 FQGNSA. Here the CDR3 reads CASTVGLAVSTDTQYF. CDR3 bases: TGTGCCAGCACCGTAGGACTAGCGGTCTCAACAGATACGCAGTATTTT.

As to this clonotype: A much larger clone differs from this one at a single base, so this may be a read error. The chain's CDR3 is CACSLWGQGPYGYTF. Here the CDR3 DNA reads TGTGCCTGCAGTTTATGGGGACAGGGGCCCTATGGCTACACCTTC. The chain recombines TRBV12-3 or TRBV12-4 with TRBJ1-2, with TRBD1 matching over 10 bases. The CDR3 is 15 amino acids.

J is TRBJ2-7 and V is TRBV24-1, with 9 bases identical to TRBD1. Germline values: CDR1 KGHDR, CDR2 SFDVKD. V gave up 2 bases and J gave up 5 bases; unmatched junction bases: 3. The CDR3 is 14 amino acids. The CDR3 DNA sequence: TGTGCCACCAGTGATTCGGGACAGGGAAACGAGCAGTACTTC. This gives the protein CATSDSGQGNEQYF.

CDR3 sequence: CASSPGRRNTEAFF. The CDR3 region has the DNA TGTGCCAGCAGTCCTGGACGGAGGAACACTGAAGCTTTCTTT. The chain links TRBV28 to TRBJ1-1; D is undetermined. CDR3 length equals 14 residues. The V end was cut by 5 bases, the J end by 1 base, with 11 bases between. Germline V CDR1 and CDR2: MDHEN, SYDVKM.

Only a few counts were recorded for this clonotype. J is TRBJ2-3 and V is TRBV20-1, with D possibly TRBD1 on 5 matching bases. The CDR3 length is 14 residues. The ends were cut back, 5 bases at V and 2 bases at J, with 14 bases in the middle. The germline V gene encodes CDR1 DFQATT and CDR2 SNEGSKA (reference sequence). The CDR3 spells CSAQGLTDTDTQYF. CDR3 sequence (DNA): TGCAGTGCTCAGGGCCTAACCGACACAGATACGCAGTATTTT.

The rearrangement uses TRBV11-2 and TRBJ2-4; D assignment may be TRBD1 or TRBD2 (5 bases each). This CDR3 region has 14 residues. Germline V gene data show CDR1 as SGHAT and CDR2 as FQNNGV. V lost 5 bases to trimming and J lost 3 bases, with 11 bases between them. CDR3: CASSRGVGKNIQYF. CDR3 bases: TGTGCCAGCAGCCGAGGGGTGGGCAAAAACATTCAGTACTTC.

In this sample, this clonotype turned up a few times. The chain couples TRBV3-1 to TRBJ1-2; D is uncertain. The CDR3 has 18 amino acids. V lost 2 bases and J 2 bases, leaving 21 bases between the germline ends. Germline V lookup: CDR1 LGHDT, CDR2 YNNKEL (reference sequence). The CDR3 bases are TGTGCCAGCAGCCAACCACTTTCGAAGGCGGCAGACAACTATGGCTACACCTTC. Translation gives CASSQPLSKAADNYGYTF.

This clonotype was picked up one time. V and J are TRBV7-9 and TRBJ2-5; 10 bases fit TRBD2. The length of the CDR3 is 17 residues. The germline V gene encodes CDR1 SEHNR and CDR2 FQNEAQ (reference sequence). The junction had 11 bases not matched to a gene; V was cut back by 5 bases and J by 2 bases. Here the CDR3 reads CASSPSLERGGQETQYF. Here the CDR3 DNA reads TGTGCCAGCAGCCCTTCTTTGGAGCGGGGGGGACAAGAGACCCAGTACTTC.

V gene TRBV10-2 combines with J gene TRBJ2-7, with D maybe TRBD2 (5 bases). CDR1 and CDR2 from the germline V gene are WSHSY and SAAADI. Trimming shortened V by 8 bases and J by 3 bases, and 11 bases separated the two germline ends. There are 12 residues in the CDR3. DNA of the CDR3: TGCGCCAGCGGGAGTCAAGACTACGAGCAGTACTTC. Translated: CASGSQDYEQYF.

This clonotype was seen more than once but under ten times. This chain connects TRBV6-2 or TRBV6-3 to TRBJ2-3; D gene unclear. The CDR3 consists of 11 residues. With 5 bases removed from V and 6 bases from J, the gap between germline ends came to 6 bases. Germline V gives CDR1 MNHEY, CDR2 SVGEGT. The CDR3 here is CASSGRDTQYF. Here the CDR3 DNA reads TGTGCCAGCAGTGGCCGGGATACGCAGTATTTT.

The chain couples TRBV6-5 to TRBJ2-2; no reliable D call. This CDR3 comprises 16 residues. V shed 2 bases and J shed 5 bases, with 15 bases lying between them. Per germline, CDR1 MNHEY and CDR2 SVGAGI. CDR3 bases: TGTGCCAGCAGTTACCATCCGACCCTCACAACCGGGGAGCTGTTTTTT. Protein sequence: CASSYHPTLTTGELFF.

This rearrangement joins TRBV10-3 to TRBJ2-5; D assignment may be TRBD1 or TRBD2 (5 bases each). V gave up 0 bases and J gave up 11 bases, with 16 bases separating them. Germline loops: CDR1 ENHRY, CDR2 SYGVKD. CDR3 length: 14 amino acids. CDR3 sequence (DNA): TGTGCCATCAGTGAGTCCACGGGACCCCATGAGCAGTACTTC. Translated: CAISESTGPHEQYF.

The chain carries TRBV6-6 and TRBJ2-4; D remains ambiguous. The CDR3 runs 15 residues. Germline CDR1 is MNHNY and CDR2 is SVGAGI (reference sequence). V was shortened by 7 bases and J by 13 bases, with 26 bases between the two germline ends. CDR3 residues: CASNPRSRTPNEQYF. CDR3 nucleotides: TGTGCCAGCAACCCCCGGAGTAGAACACCTAATGAGCAGTACTTC.

This clonotype has only a few counts. V gene TRBV6-1 combines with J gene TRBJ1-5; D is ambiguous. The CDR3 spans 15 residues. Trimming shortened V by 4 bases and J by 1 base, and 11 bases separated the two germline ends. Germline assignment: CDR1 MNHNS and CDR2 SASEGT. Here the CDR3 DNA reads TGTGCCAGCAGTGGTGGAGGAGGAAGCAATCAGCCCCAGCATTTT. Residues: CASSGGGGSNQPQHF.

For this clonotype: A much larger clone differs from this one at a single base, so this may be a read error. The chain is built from TRBV29-1 and TRBJ2-1; D remains unclear. In germline, CDR1 is SQVTM, CDR2 ANQGSEA. This CDR3 has 11 residues. The CDR3 loop reads CSGEGQIEQFF. As DNA, the CDR3 is TGCAGCGGTGAAGGTCAAATTGAGCAGTTCTTC.